This T cell receptor beta chain comes out of a study of identical twins (dated by TCRdb to the mid-2010s). Background for the entire study: The study deep-sequenced TCR alpha and beta repertoires from monozygotic twins, unrelated adults of various ages and cord blood to test whether fetal clonotypes persist. Replicate twin experiments were performed at different times using different library preparation protocols to rule out contamination. Results and caveats for the whole study, not just this receptor: In monozygotic twins, recombination models systematically underestimated out-of-frame TCR alpha sharing, but the models matched the sharing seen between unrelated individuals. Compared with coincidental sharing between unrelated individuals, an excess of low generation-probability sequences was observed among out-of-frame TCR alpha sequences shared between twins. The excess sharing between twins in beta out-of-frame sequences was weaker because fewer shared sequences reduced the signal-to-noise ratio. Abundant cord blood beta clonotypes carried fewer insertions; young adult naive repertoires showed a weaker similar trend, while memory repertoires showed none. Because the same donors could not be followed over many years, the conclusions depended on cross-sectional statistical analysis. Invariant T cells such as MAIT and iNKT could partly confound zero-insertion analyses, though diverse VJ usage argued against this for most clonotypes.

The germline V gene provides CDR1 SQVTM and CDR2 ANQGSEA. The germline V and J ends show losses of 5 bases and 0 bases respectively, and no gene match explains 10 bases of the junction. There are 16 amino acids in the CDR3, from cysteine to phenylalanine inclusive. Just CDR3 DNA is preserved here, 48 bases in frame from base 1. The library was built by means of 5' RACE. Data came from an Illumina HiSeq 2000. Template switching introduced a universal primer binding site; the final cDNA contained a unique molecular identifier, enabling accurate counting of TCR cDNA molecules. Specific primers in the conserved constant-segment region were used to synthesize first-strand cDNA for TCR alpha and beta chains. Each cDNA library was double barcoded, with a SMART-Mk sample barcode plus Illumina barcodes, to control for contamination. Two successive PCR steps introduced TruSeq adapter sequences along with Illumina sample barcodes. Sequencing of the TCR alpha and beta cDNA libraries was done on the Illumina HiSeq platform using custom primers. Under the source paper's analysis protocol: Unique molecular identifiers were extracted from raw reads with MiGEC, and CDR3 positions were determined with MiXCR. For each individual, recombination models were inferred using an EM algorithm with the repgenHMM and IGoR tools. Shared clonotypes were analyzed with the tcR package in R, and sharing was normalized by the product of cloneset sizes. To study raw recombination without the effects of thymic and clonal selection, out-of-frame nonproductive sequences were analyzed. TCRdb reprocessing: public reads trimmed at Q25 with fastp, clones called with MiXCR, in-frame beta chains kept. Each CDR3 protein gets just one entry, which takes the most common genes and DNA from the rows behind it. The V and J calls were determined by TCRdb, not by the authors. This sample has 1,800,000 or so distinct CDR3 sequences in its table, and roughly a third of those were observed once. The ten largest clones represent under 0.35% of the sample.

All donors were healthy Caucasians. With respect to this clonotype: The antigen it binds to is not known. Base qualities are not recorded, but no much larger clone differs from it by a single base.

Input material: cord blood. Here the chain combines TRBV29-1 and TRBJ2-3; 8 middle bases align to TRBD2. This sequence originates from a newborn girl in good health. The CDR3 protein is CSVTGGRFTSTDTQYF. The nucleotide sequence reads TGCAGCGTTACGGGCGGGAGGTTTACTAGCACAGATACGCAGTATTTT.